This T cell receptor (beta chain) was sequenced for a study of shared clonotypes between healthy human individuals. CDR3 length: 17 residues. The J segment lost 1 base and the V segment lost 3 bases, leaving 11 bases of the junction unmatched. From germline, CDR1 is KGHSH and CDR2 LQKENI. TCRdb keeps only in-frame clones here, not all; method: immunoSEQ multiplex PCR. Here the sample spans about 980,000 clones, about 80% being singletons. The rearrangement joins TRBV18 to TRBJ1-1, with TRBD1 matching over 7 bases. This receptor was taken from a man aged 18 to 30 in good health. Specimen: memory CD4+ T cells sorted from blood. Subset given: CD45RA-negative fraction. CDR3 sequence (DNA): TGTGCCAGCTCACCTCGCGAGGGGGCGAACTCGAACACTGAAGCTTTCTTT. As protein: CASSPREGANSNTEAFF.